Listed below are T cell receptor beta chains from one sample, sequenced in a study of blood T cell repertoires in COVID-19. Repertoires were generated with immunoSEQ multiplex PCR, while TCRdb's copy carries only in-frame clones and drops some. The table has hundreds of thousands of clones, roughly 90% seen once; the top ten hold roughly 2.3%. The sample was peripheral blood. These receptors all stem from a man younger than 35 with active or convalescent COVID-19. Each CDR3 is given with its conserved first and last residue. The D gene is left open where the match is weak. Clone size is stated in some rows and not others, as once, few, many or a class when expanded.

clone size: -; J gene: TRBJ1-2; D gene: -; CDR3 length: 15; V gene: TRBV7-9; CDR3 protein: CASSFVSGRDYGYTF; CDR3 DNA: TGTGCCAGCAGCTTTGTGTCGGGCAGGGACTATGGCTACACCTTC
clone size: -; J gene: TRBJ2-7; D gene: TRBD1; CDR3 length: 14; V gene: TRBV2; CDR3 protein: CASSPDRGSYEQYF; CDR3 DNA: TGTGCCAGCAGTCCCGACAGGGGGTCCTACGAGCAGTACTTC
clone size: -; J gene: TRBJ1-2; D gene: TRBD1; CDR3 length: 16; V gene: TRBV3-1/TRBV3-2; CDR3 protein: CASSQEWQGANYGYTF; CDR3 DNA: TGTGCCAGCAGCCAAGAGTGGCAGGGGGCGAACTATGGCTACACCTTC
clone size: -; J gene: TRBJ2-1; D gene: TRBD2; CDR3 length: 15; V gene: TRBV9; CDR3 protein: CASSVTGTTSNEQFF; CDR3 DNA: TGTGCCAGCAGCGTTACCGGGACTACGAGCAATGAGCAGTTCTTC
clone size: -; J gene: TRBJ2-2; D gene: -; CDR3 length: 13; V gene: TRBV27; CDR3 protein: CASSYGGTGELFF; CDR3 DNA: TGTGCCAGCAGTTACGGAGGCACCGGGGAGCTGTTTTTT
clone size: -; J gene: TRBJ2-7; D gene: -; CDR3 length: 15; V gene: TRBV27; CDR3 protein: CASSPSLAGSYEQYF; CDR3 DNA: TGTGCCAGCTCCCCGTCCCTTGCGGGCTCCTACGAGCAGTACTTC
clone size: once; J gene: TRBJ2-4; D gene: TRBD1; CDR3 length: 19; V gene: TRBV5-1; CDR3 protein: CASSNDGADRGKGKNIQYF; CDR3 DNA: TGCGCCAGCAGCAACGACGGGGCAGACAGGGGCAAAGGCAAAAACATTCAGTACTTC
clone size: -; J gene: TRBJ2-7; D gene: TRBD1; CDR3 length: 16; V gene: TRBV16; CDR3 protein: CASSHPGQGTSYEQYF; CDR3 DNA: TGTGCCAGCAGCCACCCGGGACAGGGGACGTCCTACGAGCAGTACTTC
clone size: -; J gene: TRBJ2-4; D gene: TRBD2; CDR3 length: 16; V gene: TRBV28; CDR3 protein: CASSFLAGYGGNIQYF; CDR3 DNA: TGTGCCAGCAGTTTCCTAGCGGGATACGGAGGAAACATTCAGTACTTC
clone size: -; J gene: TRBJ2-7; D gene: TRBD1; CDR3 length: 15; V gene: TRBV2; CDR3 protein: CASSPLGTGTYEQYF; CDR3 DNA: TGTGCCAGCAGTCCACTCGGGACAGGGACCTACGAGCAGTACTTC
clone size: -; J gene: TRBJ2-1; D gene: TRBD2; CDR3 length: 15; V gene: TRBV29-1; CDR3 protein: CSVVPGLNSYNEQFF; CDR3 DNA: TGCAGCGTCGTACCGGGACTAAACTCCTACAATGAGCAGTTCTTC
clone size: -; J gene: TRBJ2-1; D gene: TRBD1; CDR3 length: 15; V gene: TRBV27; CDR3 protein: CASSYRDRGSYEQFF; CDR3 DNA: TGTGCCAGCAGTTACCGGGACAGGGGGTCGTATGAGCAGTTCTTC
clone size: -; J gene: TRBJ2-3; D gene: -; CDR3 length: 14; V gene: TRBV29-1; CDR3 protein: CSVSEGLLTDTQYF; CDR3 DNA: TGCAGCGTTTCGGAGGGGCTTCTCACAGATACGCAGTATTTT
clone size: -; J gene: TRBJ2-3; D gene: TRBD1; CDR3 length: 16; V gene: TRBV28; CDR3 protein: CASSLGTGGGTDTQYF; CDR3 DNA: TGTGCCAGCAGTTTAGGGACAGGGGGTGGCACAGATACGCAGTATTTT
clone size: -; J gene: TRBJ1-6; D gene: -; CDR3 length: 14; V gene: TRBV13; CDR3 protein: CASSDRSYNSPLHF; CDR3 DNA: TGTGCCAGCAGCGACAGGTCTTATAATTCACCCCTCCACTTT
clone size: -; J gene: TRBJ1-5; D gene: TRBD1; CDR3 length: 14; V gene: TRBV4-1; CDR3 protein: CASSLRGSNQPQHF; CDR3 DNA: TGCGCCAGCAGCCTCAGGGGGAGCAATCAGCCCCAGCATTTT
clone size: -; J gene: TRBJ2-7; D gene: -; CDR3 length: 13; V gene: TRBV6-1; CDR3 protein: CASSEGKGREQYF; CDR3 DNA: TGTGCCAGCAGCGAAGGGAAGGGGCGCGAGCAGTACTTC
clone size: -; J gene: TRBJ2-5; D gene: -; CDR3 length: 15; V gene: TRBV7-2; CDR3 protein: CASSLVAGRWETQYF; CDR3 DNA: TGTGCCAGCAGCTTAGTCGCAGGGCGGTGGGAGACCCAGTACTTC
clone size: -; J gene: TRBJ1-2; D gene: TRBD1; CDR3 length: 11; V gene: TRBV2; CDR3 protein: CASQGARGYTF; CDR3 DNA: TGTGCCAGCCAGGGGGCGCGGGGCTACACCTTC
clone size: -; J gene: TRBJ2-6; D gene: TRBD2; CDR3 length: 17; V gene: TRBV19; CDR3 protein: CASRSWRGDGGANVLTF; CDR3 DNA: TGTGCCAGTAGGAGCTGGCGGGGGGATGGCGGGGCCAACGTCCTGACTTTC
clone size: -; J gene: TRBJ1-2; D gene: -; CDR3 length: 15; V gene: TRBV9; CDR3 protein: CASSVGGGGDYGYTF; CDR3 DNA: TGTGCCAGCAGCGTAGGGGGAGGTGGCGACTATGGCTACACCTTC
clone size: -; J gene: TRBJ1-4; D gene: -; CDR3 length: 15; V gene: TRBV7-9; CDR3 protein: CASSQQQGTNEKLFF; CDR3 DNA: TGTGCCAGCAGCCAACAACAGGGTACTAATGAAAAACTGTTTTTT
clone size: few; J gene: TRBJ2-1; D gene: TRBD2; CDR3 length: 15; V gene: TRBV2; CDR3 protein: CASSGTSGAYNEQFF; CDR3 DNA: TGTGCCAGCAGTGGTACTAGCGGAGCCTACAATGAGCAGTTCTTC
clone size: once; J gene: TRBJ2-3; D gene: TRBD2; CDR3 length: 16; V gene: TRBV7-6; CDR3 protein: CASSQRLAGSRDTQYF; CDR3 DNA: TGTGCCAGCAGTCAAAGACTAGCGGGGTCCCGCGATACGCAGTATTTT
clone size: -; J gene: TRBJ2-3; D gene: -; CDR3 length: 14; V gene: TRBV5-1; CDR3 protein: CASKVAGGTDTQYF; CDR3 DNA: TGCGCCAGCAAAGTGGCAGGGGGCACAGATACGCAGTATTTT
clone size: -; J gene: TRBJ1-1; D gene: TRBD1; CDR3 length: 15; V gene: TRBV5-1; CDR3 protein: CASSLGGQGGTEAFF; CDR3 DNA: TGCGCCAGCAGCTTGGGGGGACAGGGAGGGACTGAAGCTTTCTTT
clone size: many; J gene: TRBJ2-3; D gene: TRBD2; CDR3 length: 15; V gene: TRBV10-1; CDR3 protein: CASSSGLARDYTQYF; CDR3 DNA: TGCGCCAGCAGCTCCGGACTAGCGCGTGATTATACGCAGTATTTT
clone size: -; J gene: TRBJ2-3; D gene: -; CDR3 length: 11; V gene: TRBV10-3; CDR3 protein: CAIARGSTQYF; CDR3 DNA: TGTGCCATCGCCCGGGGGTCTACGCAGTATTTT
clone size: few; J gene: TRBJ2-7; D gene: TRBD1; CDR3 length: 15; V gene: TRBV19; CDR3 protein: CASSKVGQGLSEQYF; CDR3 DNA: TGTGCCAGTAGTAAGGTGGGACAGGGGTTGTCCGAGCAGTACTTC
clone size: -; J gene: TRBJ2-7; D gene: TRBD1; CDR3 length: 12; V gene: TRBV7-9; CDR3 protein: CASSGPTGGQYF; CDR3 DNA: TGTGCCAGCAGCGGACCCACAGGGGGTCAGTACTTC
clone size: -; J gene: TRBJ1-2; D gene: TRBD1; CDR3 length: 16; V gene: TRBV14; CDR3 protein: CASSPPGQSPNYGYTF; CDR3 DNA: TGTGCCAGCAGCCCACCGGGACAGAGCCCAAACTATGGCTACACCTTC
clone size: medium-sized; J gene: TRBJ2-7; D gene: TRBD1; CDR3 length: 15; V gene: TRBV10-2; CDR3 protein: CASDASKTGGSEQYF; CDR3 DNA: TGCGCCAGCGACGCATCCAAGACAGGGGGAAGCGAGCAGTACTTC
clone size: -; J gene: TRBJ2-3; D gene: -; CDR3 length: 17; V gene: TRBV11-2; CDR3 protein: CASSLLLAGAPTDTQYF; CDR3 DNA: TGTGCCAGCAGCTTACTCTTGGCGGGGGCCCCCACAGATACGCAGTATTTT
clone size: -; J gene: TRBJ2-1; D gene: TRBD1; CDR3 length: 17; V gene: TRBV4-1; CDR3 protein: CASSQERGQGAGKAQFF; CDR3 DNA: TGCGCCAGCAGCCAAGAAAGGGGGCAGGGGGCGGGGAAGGCGCAGTTCTTC
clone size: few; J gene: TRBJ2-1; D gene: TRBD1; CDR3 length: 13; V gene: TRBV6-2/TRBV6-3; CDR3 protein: CASSDRDYNEQFF; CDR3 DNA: TGTGCCAGCAGTGACAGGGATTACAATGAGCAGTTCTTC
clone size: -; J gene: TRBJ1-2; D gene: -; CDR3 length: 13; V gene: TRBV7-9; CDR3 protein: CASSYDGIYGYTF; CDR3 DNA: TGTGCCAGCAGCTACGACGGGATCTATGGCTACACCTTC
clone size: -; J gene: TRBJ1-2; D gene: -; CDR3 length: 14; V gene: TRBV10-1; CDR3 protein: CASSESRGGVGYTF; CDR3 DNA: TGCGCCAGCAGTGAGTCCCGAGGGGGTGTTGGCTACACCTTC
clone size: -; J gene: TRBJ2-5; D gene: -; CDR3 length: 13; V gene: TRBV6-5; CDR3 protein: CASRRTVAETQYF; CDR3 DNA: TGTGCCAGCAGGCGGACAGTGGCGGAGACCCAGTACTTC
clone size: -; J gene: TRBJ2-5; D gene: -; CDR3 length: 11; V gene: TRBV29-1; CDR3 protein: CSARFQETQYF; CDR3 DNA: TGCAGCGCCAGGTTTCAAGAGACCCAGTACTTC
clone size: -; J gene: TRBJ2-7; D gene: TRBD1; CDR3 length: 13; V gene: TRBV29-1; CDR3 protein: CSVSGTDSYEQYF; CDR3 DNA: TGCAGCGTTTCCGGGACAGACTCCTACGAGCAGTACTTC
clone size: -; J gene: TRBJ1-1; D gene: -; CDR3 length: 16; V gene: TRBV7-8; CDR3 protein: CASSSHPQQGNTEAFF; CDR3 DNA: TGTGCCAGCAGCTCACACCCCCAACAGGGGAACACTGAAGCTTTCTTT
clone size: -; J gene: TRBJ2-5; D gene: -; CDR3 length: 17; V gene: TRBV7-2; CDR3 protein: CASSTRGGGTYQETQYF; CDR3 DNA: TGTGCCAGCTCAACCAGAGGGGGGGGTACATACCAAGAGACCCAGTACTTC
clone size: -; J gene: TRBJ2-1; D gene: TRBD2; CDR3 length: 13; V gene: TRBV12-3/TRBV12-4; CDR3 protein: CASSLATSGDQFF; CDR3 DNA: TGTGCCAGCAGTTTAGCGACTAGCGGCGATCAGTTCTTC
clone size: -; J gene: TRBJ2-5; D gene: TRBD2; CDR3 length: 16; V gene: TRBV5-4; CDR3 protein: CASSPGGLAGEVTQYF; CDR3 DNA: TGTGCCAGCAGCCCGGGGGGCCTAGCGGGGGAGGTGACCCAGTACTTC
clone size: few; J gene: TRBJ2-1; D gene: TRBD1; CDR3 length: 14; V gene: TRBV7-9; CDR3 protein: CASSPQGARGEQFF; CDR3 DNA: TGTGCCAGCAGCCCTCAGGGGGCAAGGGGTGAGCAGTTCTTC
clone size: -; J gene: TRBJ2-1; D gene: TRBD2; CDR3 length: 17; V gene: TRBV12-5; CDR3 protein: CASGPSSGESSYNEQFF; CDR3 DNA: TGTGCTAGTGGTCCGAGTAGCGGGGAGAGCTCCTACAATGAGCAGTTCTTC
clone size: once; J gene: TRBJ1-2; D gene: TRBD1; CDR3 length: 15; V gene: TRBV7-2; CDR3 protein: CASSLFQGAFYGYTF; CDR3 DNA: TGTGCCAGCAGCTTATTCCAGGGGGCATTCTATGGCTACACCTTC
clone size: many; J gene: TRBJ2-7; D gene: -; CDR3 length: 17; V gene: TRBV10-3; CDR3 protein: CAISENSGTGETYEQYF; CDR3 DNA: TGTGCCATCAGTGAGAATTCGGGCACGGGAGAGACCTACGAGCAGTACTTC
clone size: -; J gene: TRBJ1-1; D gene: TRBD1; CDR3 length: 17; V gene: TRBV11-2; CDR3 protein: CASSFRGLAQGATEAFF; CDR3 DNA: TGTGCCAGCAGCTTTAGGGGACTGGCTCAGGGGGCGACTGAAGCTTTCTTT
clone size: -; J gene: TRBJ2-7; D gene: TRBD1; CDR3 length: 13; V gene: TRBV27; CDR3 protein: CASSGTGSYEQYF; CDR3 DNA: TGTGCCAGCAGTGGGACAGGCTCCTACGAGCAGTACTTC
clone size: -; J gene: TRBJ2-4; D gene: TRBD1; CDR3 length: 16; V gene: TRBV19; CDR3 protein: CASSTRQGLAKNIQYF; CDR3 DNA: TGTGCCAGTAGTACCCGACAGGGTCTAGCCAAAAACATTCAGTACTTC
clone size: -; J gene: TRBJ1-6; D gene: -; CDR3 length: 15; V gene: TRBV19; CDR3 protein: CASSMRVGLNSPLHF; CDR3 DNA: TGTGCCAGTAGTATGAGGGTTGGGTTGAATTCACCCCTCCACTTT
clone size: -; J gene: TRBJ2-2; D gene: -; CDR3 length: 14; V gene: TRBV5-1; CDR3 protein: CASSTGMNTGELFF; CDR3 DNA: TGCGCCAGCAGCACGGGGATGAACACCGGGGAGCTGTTTTTT
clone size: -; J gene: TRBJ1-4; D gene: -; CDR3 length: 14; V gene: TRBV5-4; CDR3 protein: CASSLGRSGEKLFF; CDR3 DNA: TGTGCCAGCAGCTTGGGGCGGAGCGGTGAAAAACTGTTTTTT
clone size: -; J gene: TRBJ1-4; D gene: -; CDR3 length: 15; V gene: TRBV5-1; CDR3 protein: CASSRNRDTNEKLFF; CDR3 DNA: TGCGCCAGCAGCAGAAACAGGGACACTAATGAAAAACTGTTTTTT
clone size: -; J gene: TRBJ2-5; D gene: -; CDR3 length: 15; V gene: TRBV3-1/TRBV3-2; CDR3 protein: CASSHFRDNQETQYF; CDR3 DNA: TGTGCCAGCAGCCACTTCCGGGACAACCAAGAGACCCAGTACTTC